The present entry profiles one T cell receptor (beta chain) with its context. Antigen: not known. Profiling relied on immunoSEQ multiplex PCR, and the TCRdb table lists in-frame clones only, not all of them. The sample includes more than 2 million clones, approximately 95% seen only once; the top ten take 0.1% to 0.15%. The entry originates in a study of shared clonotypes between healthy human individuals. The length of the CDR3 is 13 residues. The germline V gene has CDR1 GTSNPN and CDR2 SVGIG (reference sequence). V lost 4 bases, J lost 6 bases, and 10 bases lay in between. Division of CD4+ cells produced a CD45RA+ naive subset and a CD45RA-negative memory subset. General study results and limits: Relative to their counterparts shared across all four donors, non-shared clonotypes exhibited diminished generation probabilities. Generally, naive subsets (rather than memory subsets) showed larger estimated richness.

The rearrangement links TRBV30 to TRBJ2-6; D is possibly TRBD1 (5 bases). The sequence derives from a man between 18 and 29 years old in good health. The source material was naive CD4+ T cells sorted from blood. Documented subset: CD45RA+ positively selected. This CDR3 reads CAWTQGVANVLTF. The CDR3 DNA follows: TGTGCCTGGACGCAGGGCGTGGCCAACGTCCTGACTTTC.